This T cell receptor beta chain was found in a study of cytomegalovirus exposure and HLA in healthy donors (dated by TCRdb to about 2017). Regarding the research as a whole: An earlier analysis of approximately 640 of the donors reported approximately 270 Gb of sequence data and approximately 110 million unique TCR beta sequences from about 180 million T cells. All discovery cohort repertoires had been generated on a single sequencing platform. Donor age, sex, ethnicity and CMV serostatus were collected together with the repertoire data. Class I and class II HLA loci were covered by the typing at four-digit resolution. Rather than using new phenotypic data, the later analysis identified candidate immune exposures from TCR beta sequences and from how often those sequences occurred across donors. The number of donors typed differed by locus, with 629-630 for A, B, C, DRB1 and DQB1, 522 for DQA1, 600 to 610 for DPA1, and over 400 for DPB1. An earlier analysis of fewer than 750 of the donors used high-throughput TCR beta sequencing to judge whether each TCR beta V gene segment behaved as functional or pseudogenic. Along with the approximately 700-subject first cohort, a separate validation cohort of 120 different subjects was used. On average, approximately 250,000 unique TCR beta nucleotide sequences were sequenced per donor among a few hundred genotyped donors of the cohort, with 15% to 20% of those sequences being non-productive. The study combined high-throughput TCR immunosequencing, statistical association of individual TCRs with disease status, and machine learning to predict cytomegalovirus infection status. About 5 DR-DQ haplotypes were handled as single units for association and clustering, since linkage in the cohort was strong. The study used immunosequencing to profile the T cell repertoires of under 700 subjects and linked those repertoires to cytomegalovirus serostatus. A later analysis re-examined previously published TCR beta repertoires from more than 650 donors and added high-resolution HLA genotyping to investigate patterns of TCR occurrence. The aim of the study was to test whether cataloging public T cell receptors could identify signatures of past pathogen exposure. A later genetic analysis took genome-wide SNP genotypes for about 55% of the roughly 670 donors and used that subset as a discovery cohort. Of the 300 to 500 genotyped donors, 81% were placed in the genetic ancestry cluster associated with self-reported Caucasian donors. An early release covering some 640 HLA-typed donors comprised about 310 gigabases of sequencing data and about 90 million unique TCR sequences. Study-wide conclusions, independent of this receptor: In this cohort, only TCR beta chains were sequenced, and detectable features were limited by the absence of alpha or paired-chain data. At a false discovery rate of 0.05, a later analysis linked 15,000 to 20,000 TCR beta sequences to specific HLA alleles. When HLA alleles, especially DR and DQ, strongly co-occurred, attributing TCR associations to individual alleles was difficult. Most CMV-associated TCR beta chains appeared to be HLA-restricted in a later analysis, and the HLA associations seemed to be driven largely by CMV exposure. A total of fewer than 200 TCR beta chains were listed by the study as associated with cytomegalovirus. Around 16 rarely observed V segments, including chromosome 9 orphons, were excluded from the earlier analysis of a few hundred of the donors because counts were too low. A further reported finding was that TCR beta sequences accurately predicted the HLA-A and HLA-B alleles for most subjects in the first cohort. It was suggested by the authors that the approach could potentially be generalized to other disease states and immunological phenotypes. In a later analysis, TCR association rates were found to vary across HLA loci, with the most associated TCRs seen for DRB1 alleles and the fewest for HLA-C alleles. Cytomegalovirus status was reported to be diagnosed by the classifier with high specificity and sensitivity in both the original and validation cohorts. Because the 87-base-pair reads could not distinguish some IMGT-functional V segments, including TRBV6-2 and TRBV6-3, those segments were excluded. Immune exposure information for the cohort was limited to CMV serostatus. A later analysis reported that several top co-occurrence clusters appeared linked to parvovirus B19, influenza, CMV and Epstein-Barr virus. A cluster of highly shared sequence variants was judged likely to be a technical artifact of the sequencing pipeline. Presence/absence analyses assumed roughly uniform sequencing depth across donors, an assumption that may not hold. In an earlier analysis of approximately 590 of the donors, most TCR beta V segments were observed in productive rearrangements about 87% or about 30% of the time, broadly matching IMGT annotations. A later genetic analysis reported fewer N-insertions in productive TCRs among donors in an Asian-associated ancestry cluster than the roughly 700-donor mean. HLA typing was unavailable for some donors at each locus, so association tests used only the typed subset. In a later genetic analysis, a missense DCLRE1C variant was associated with V-gene and J-gene trimming of TCR beta chains, and the association was replicated in an independent cohort. In a later analysis, HLA-associated TCR beta chains were found to be more clonally expanded and to have lower generation probabilities than equally common non-associated chains. Three of the identified cytomegalovirus-associated TCR beta chains were confirmed in vitro to be specific for cytomegalovirus antigens. Correlated functional status among segregating V segments might be attributable to linkage disequilibrium, but an unknown experimental factor could not be ruled out. Across donors, most TCR sequences were observed very rarely, whereas some public TCRs were present in many individuals.

Worth noting for this clone: Its antigen is currently not known. Its ends do not fully match the called genes, so a read error is possible.

To prepare the library, the immunoSEQ multiplex PCR assay was applied. The multiplex PCR relied on a mix of 60 forward primers for TCR Vbeta segments and 13 reverse primers for TCR Jbeta segments. Amplification of the CDR3 region of rearranged TCR beta genes was performed with a multiplex PCR assay on genomic DNA. On the Illumina HiSeq System, the amplified TCR beta libraries were sequenced as 87-base-pair reads. Turning to the authors' computational methods: A later analysis counted approximately 84 million unique TCR beta chains across the 640 or so repertoires, and 9.5 million to 11 million of these chains were shared by at least two donors. Raw reads were error-corrected and collapsed into unique sequences by a nearest-neighbor algorithm in which closely related sequences were merged to remove PCR and sequencing errors. Alignment of CDR3 sequences to IMGT reference sequences was used to assign V, D and J gene segments. For a sequence to be retained, at least a six-nucleotide match to both a V gene segment and a J gene segment was required. A rearrangement counted as productive if the CDR3 had no stop codons and remained in frame with V and J, and every other rearrangement counted as non-productive. CDR3 was defined by IMGT convention, running from the second conserved V-encoded cysteine to the conserved J-encoded phenylalanine. In an earlier analysis of 587 of the donors, sequences lacking an unambiguous match to a single V gene segment were excluded. In an earlier analysis of a few hundred of the donors, a V segment was called functional when productive rearrangements were above 56.7%, and segregating when the standard deviation between donors exceeded 5%. A statistical classification framework was developed to diagnose cytomegalovirus status using the catalog of TCR beta chain sequences. A later analysis assigned V and J genes by comparing TCR nucleotide sequences with IMGT/GENE-DB human TR gene sequences. Using the TCRdist pipeline, a later analysis assigned CDR3 sequences along with most-parsimonious VDJ recombination scenarios. In a later analysis, each TCR beta chain was defined by its CDR3 amino acid sequence together with its V-gene family, and reads without a unique V-gene family were excluded. In a later analysis, fewer than 600 highly shared, low-generation-probability nucleotide sequences were removed to address suspected cross-contamination and a sequencing artifact. A later analysis calculated a clonal expansion index for each public chain from normalized within-repertoire ranks of inferred template counts. In a later analysis, generation probabilities were computed using a VDJ recombination model fitted to out-of-frame rearrangements, and the results were checked against IGoR. A later analysis scored TCR-TCR, TCR-HLA and TCR-CMV co-occurrence with hypergeometric tests, applying a repertoire-size bias correction to TCR pairs. False discovery rates were estimated in a later analysis by permuting HLA or CMV assignments 20 times. In a later analysis, co-occurring TCRs were grouped using DBSCAN, and TCRdist sequence similarity was added for clustering within HLA-allele-positive subsets. Co-occurrence clustering excluded repertoires with fewer than 30,000 or more than 120,000 public chains, plus five with anomalous nucleotide sharing. TCRdb provides this immuneACCESS table in a form limited to in-frame rearrangements. Some clones are lacking; in checked studies, under half of them reflect an unresolved V gene, and why the rest are absent is not known. V and J calls and clone size are those listed in that table; D and trimming were worked out from the DNA. This sample gives around 150,000 clones in total; around 83% of them show up just once. The ten largest clonotypes hold around 2.1% of the sample.

The cohort was made up of roughly 670 healthy bone marrow donors. At the time of sampling, every cohort member was nominally healthy, though immune exposures that went unrecorded were likely present. The donor was CMV seropositive and was included in the group of about 290 seropositive cohort members. A peripheral blood sample was provided by each donor, and peripheral blood mononuclear cells were used for TCR beta sequencing. Genomic DNA extraction from the blood cell samples was performed with the Qiagen DNeasy Blood Extraction Kit. The CDR3 sequence holds 15 residues, the cysteine and phenylalanine included. Left in the record is the CDR3 DNA by itself, 45 bases read in frame from the first base. The germline V gene sets CDR1 to SNHLY and CDR2 to FYNNEI.

The sequence came from a young man in good health and CMV-seropositive. The rearrangement combines TRBV2 with TRBJ2-6; the D gene is perhaps TRBD1, on 8 matching bases. Sequenced sample: PBMCs. The DNA sequence is TGTGCCAGTGGACAGGGTGGAAGCGGGGCCAACGGCCTGACTTTC. It codes for CASGQGGSGANGLTF.